The 8 T cell receptor beta chains reported below all come from one sample, sequenced in a study of control samples from healthy donors and cancer patients. Assay: immunoSEQ multiplex PCR; the TCRdb copy retains only in-frame clones and omits some. This sample has some 140,000 clones; about nine tenths occur once, and the top ten carry around 9%. The sequenced material came from blood. Source of these receptors: a woman aged 25 to 39 in good health.

This chain uses TRBV3-1 (or the pseudogene TRBV3-2) with TRBJ1-2; D call uncertain. CDR1 LGHDT and CDR2 YNNKEL come from the germline V gene (reference sequence). Trimming removed 0 bases at V and 6 bases at J, with 8 bases between. The CDR3 covers 13 residues. This chain's CDR3 is CASSQDLEDGYTF. In nucleotides, the CDR3 is TGTGCCAGCAGCCAAGATTTGGAGGATGGCTACACCTTC.

The chain carries TRBV6-5 and TRBJ2-1; 8 positions agree with TRBD1. Unmatched junction bases numbered 7, after V lost 6 bases and J lost 9 bases. CDR3 length: 13 residues. Germline loops: CDR1 MNHEY, CDR2 SVGAGI. In nucleotides, the CDR3 is TGTGCCAGCAGATCCCCAGGGGGCAGTGAGCAGTTCTTC. It encodes CASRSPGGSEQFF.

CDR3 coding DNA: TGTGCCACCTCCCGACTAGCGGAGAACACCGGGGAGCTGTTTTTT. Residues: CATSRLAENTGELFF. This chain connects TRBV15 to TRBJ2-2; 9 positions match TRBD2. Unmatched junction bases numbered 5, after V lost 8 bases and J lost 1 base. Germline V gene data show CDR1 as LNHNV and CDR2 as YYDKDF (reference sequence). The CDR3 runs 15 residues.

V usage is TRBV5-1 and J usage is TRBJ2-7; perhaps TRBD1 as D (6 bases). The ends were cut back, 0 bases at V and 5 bases at J, with 6 bases in the middle. This CDR3 is 12 amino acids long. The germline CDR1 and CDR2 sequences are SGHRS and YFSETQ. The CDR3 region is CASSLAGDEQYF. For the CDR3, the DNA is TGCGCCAGCAGCTTGGCAGGGGACGAGCAGTACTTC.

The rearrangement uses TRBV23-1 and TRBJ2-5, with 11 bases matching TRBD2. TRBV23-1 is treated as an ORF (open reading frame) with a function not yet certain. The CDR3 covers 18 residues. After removal of 3 bases from V and 4 bases from J, the junction contained 13 bases not matched to a gene. CDR3 loop: CASSHLSRASGRRETQYF. The DNA of the CDR3 is TGCGCCAGCAGTCATCTCTCGCGGGCTAGCGGGAGGCGAGAGACCCAGTACTTC.

The chain combines TRBV2 with TRBJ2-1; 9 nucleotides match TRBD2. The length of the CDR3 is 18 residues. CDR1 and CDR2 (germline): SNHLY, FYNNEI. After removal of 6 bases from V and 6 bases from J, the junction contained 18 bases not matched to a gene. CDR3 in amino acids: CASRPPPTGLAQINEQFF. The CDR3 DNA sequence: TGTGCCAGCAGACCCCCCCCGACGGGACTAGCCCAGATCAATGAGCAGTTCTTC. The entire variable domain, with the rest obtained from reference TRBV2 and TRBJ2-1, is as follows: EPEVTQTPSHQVTQMGQEVILRCVPISNHLYFYWYRQILGQKVEFLVSFYNNEISEKSEIFDDQFSVERPDGSNFTLKIRSTKLEDSAMYFCASRPPPTGLAQINEQFFGPGTRLTVL.

The chain has TRBV5-6 and TRBJ1-2, with no clear D. Germline values: CDR1 SGHDT, CDR2 YYEEEE. Trimming took off 4 bases at V and 3 bases at J, with 7 bases between the two ends. The length of the CDR3 is 12 residues. Here the CDR3 DNA reads TGTGCCAGCAGCCCCAACGACTATGGCTACACCTTC. As protein: CASSPNDYGYTF. Combining the CDR3 with reference TRBV5-6 and TRBJ1-2 gives the whole variable domain DAGVTQSPTHLIKTRGQQVTLRCSPKSGHDTVSWYQQALGQGPQFIFQYYEEEERQRGNFPDRFSGHQFPNYSSELNVNALLLGDSALYLCASSPNDYGYTFGSGTRLTVV.

This clone was picked up a small number of times. This chain joins TRBV5-4 and TRBJ2-3; D is possibly TRBD2 (5 bases). CDR1 and CDR2 from the germline V gene are SGHNT and YYREEE (reference sequence). This CDR3 region has 14 residues. V lost 0 bases to trimming and J lost 4 bases, with 9 bases between them. CDR3: CASSLDSAADTQYF. As DNA, the CDR3 is TGTGCCAGCAGCTTGGATAGCGCGGCAGATACGCAGTATTTT. The complete variable domain, with remaining parts taken from reference TRBV5-4 and TRBJ2-3, reads ETGVTQSPTHLIKTRGQQVTLRCSSQSGHNTVSWYQQALGQGPQFIFQYYREEENGRGNFPPRFSGLQFPNYSSELNVNALELDDSALYLCASSLDSAADTQYFGPGTRLTVL.